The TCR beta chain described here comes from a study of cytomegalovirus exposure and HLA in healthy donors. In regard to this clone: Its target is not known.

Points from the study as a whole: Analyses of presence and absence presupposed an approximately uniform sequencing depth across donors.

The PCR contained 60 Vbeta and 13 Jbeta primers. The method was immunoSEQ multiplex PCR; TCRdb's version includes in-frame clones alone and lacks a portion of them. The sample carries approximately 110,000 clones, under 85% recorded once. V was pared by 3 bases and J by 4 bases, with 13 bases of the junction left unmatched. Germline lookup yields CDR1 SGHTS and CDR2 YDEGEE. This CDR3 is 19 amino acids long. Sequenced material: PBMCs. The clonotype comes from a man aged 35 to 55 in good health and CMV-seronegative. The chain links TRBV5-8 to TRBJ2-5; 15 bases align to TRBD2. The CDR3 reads CASSSGLAGGYRPAETQYF. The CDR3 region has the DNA TGTGCCAGCAGCTCGGGACTAGCGGGGGGCTACCGTCCAGCAGAGACCCAGTACTTC.